This TCR beta chain was observed in a study of glioma-infiltrating T cells after dendritic cell vaccination. This CDR3 has 14 amino acids. Repertoires were generated with immunoSEQ multiplex PCR, while TCRdb's copy carries only in-frame clones and drops some. There are 100,000 or so clones in the sample; roughly 90% occur only once, and over 2.5% lies in the top ten. Time point given: after dendritic cell vaccination, including at tumor progression/relapse. Selection required adequate fresh-frozen tumor tissue plus more than two years' survival data. The input for sequencing was blood, taken after dendritic cell vaccination. The chain combines TRBV12-2 with TRBJ2-5; TRBD1, the table's D call, lacks a check against the DNA. The J call is uncertain, as TRBJ2-7 better fits the DNA end. TRBV12-2 represents a pseudogene. This receptor was obtained from a human donor with glioblastoma. CDR3 in DNA: TGTGCAAGTCGCTTCCGGGACAGGGCCTACGAGCAGTACTTC. Translated, it gives CASRFRDRAYEQYF.